Listed below are T cell receptor beta chains from one sample, sequenced in a study of T cells expressing NK-cell markers. One entry per CDR3 protein, without DNA, is what TCRdb gives after re-calling the 5' RACE reads. This repertoire includes approximately 550,000 distinct CDR3 sequences. Sequenced input: blood T cells: a sorted CD56 or NKG2C T cell subset, CD4+ or CD8+ T cells, or bulk PBMC T cells (not recorded which). These receptors originate from a man between 18 and 29 years old in good health. CDR3s include the opening cysteine and the closing phenylalanine or tryptophan. The order of the fields is CDR3 length, V gene, J gene, CDR3 protein.

>16|TRBV24-1|TRBJ2-5
CATSDSSHGGQETQYF
>14|TRBV20-1|TRBJ2-7
CSARDPGAGWEQYF
>13|TRBV29-1|TRBJ2-3
CSVSESSTDTQYF
>12|TRBV28|TRBJ1-5
CASSLSGDPQHF
>15|TRBV24-1|TRBJ2-7
CATSDSQLATGKQYF
>14|TRBV13|TRBJ2-5
CASSEYRGVETQYF
>14|TRBV15|TRBJ2-1
CATSGGLAGNEQFF
>14|TRBV3-1|TRBJ2-3
CASSQESSTDTQYF
>15|TRBV28|TRBJ1-6
CASSLGGHINSPLHF
>14|TRBV12-3/TRBV12-4|TRBJ2-1
CASSLASGTDEQFF
>12|TRBV30|TRBJ2-1
CAWSVRSGGQFF
>14|TRBV28|TRBJ2-1
CASSLAASANEQFF
>14|TRBV25-1|TRBJ2-1
CASSRGLARNEQFF
>16|TRBV7-8|TRBJ2-5
CASSLNSGGPQETQYF
>16|TRBV27|TRBJ2-2
CASSYRLTNRPGELFF
>14|TRBV11-3|TRBJ2-1
CASRLVAVGNEQFF
>13|TRBV29-1|TRBJ2-1
CSVEMHRDGEQFF
>13|TRBV7-2|TRBJ2-1
CASTNPNYNEQFF